These 25 T cell receptor beta chains were sequenced from one sample in a study of memory CD4+ T cells and cytomegalovirus serostatus. Single viable CD3+CD4+CD8-CD45RO+ cells were sorted as the memory CD4+ T cells. TCRdb's table, derived via immunoSEQ multiplex PCR, lists solely in-frame clones and lacks some. Of tens of thousands of clones listed, 79% are singletons. The sequencing sample was made of memory CD4+ T cells from blood. The receptor set was obtained from an adult in good health and CMV-seronegative.

The rearrangement joins TRBV7-2 to TRBJ2-7; maybe TRBD2 (6 bases). Trimming took 5 bases from V and 4 from J, leaving 15 bases between them. In germline, CDR1 is SGHTA, CDR2 FQGNSA. The length of the CDR3 is 14 residues. Here the CDR3 reads CASSRDSENYEQYF. The CDR3 DNA sequence: TGTGCCAGCAGCCGGGACTCAGAAAATTACGAGCAGTACTTC.

The gene calls are TRBV25-1 and TRBJ1-1; D ambiguous. The CDR3 length is 11 residues. CDR1 and CDR2 (germline): MGHDK, SYGVNS. With 7 bases removed from V and 4 bases from J, the gap between germline ends came to 7 bases. CDR3 residues: CASMTGTEAFF. The CDR3 DNA sequence: TGTGCCAGCATGACGGGCACTGAAGCTTTCTTT.

The chain has TRBV2 and TRBJ2-3, with unresolved D. The CDR3 runs 16 residues. CDR1 is SNHLY, CDR2 FYNNEI, per germline. The germline V and J ends were trimmed by 1 base and 7 bases, with 18 bases remaining between them. This CDR3 is CASSEEALSPPNTQYF. In DNA form, the CDR3 reads TGTGCCAGCAGTGAAGAGGCGCTAAGCCCTCCGAATACGCAGTATTTT. The full variable domain, with the rest looked up from reference TRBV2 and TRBJ2-3, is EPEVTQTPSHQVTQMGQEVILRCVPISNHLYFYWYRQILGQKVEFLVSFYNNEISEKSEIFDDQFSVERPDGSNFTLKIRSTKLEDSAMYFCASSEEALSPPNTQYFGPGTRLTVL.

The chain uses TRBV20-1 and TRBJ1-2; D possibly corresponds to TRBD1 (6 bases). V was shortened by 3 bases and J by 12 bases, with 14 bases between the two germline ends. The CDR3 is 11 amino acids. Germline V gives CDR1 DFQATT, CDR2 SNEGSKA (reference sequence). CDR3 bases: TGCAGTGCTAGTCACAGGGAAGTACACACCTTC. Its protein product is CSASHREVHTF.

This clone came up once. The J gene is TRBJ2-1, the V gene TRBV25-1; D may be TRBD2 (6 bases). The CDR3 length is 11 residues. Germline V gene lookup returns CDR1 MGHDK and CDR2 SYGVNS. The germline V and J ends were trimmed by 8 bases and 15 bases, with 17 bases remaining between them. CDR3 residues: CASARDPALFF. The CDR3 region has the DNA TGTGCCAGCGCGCGGGACCCAGCCCTGTTCTTC.

V usage is TRBV11-2 and J usage is TRBJ2-7; 9 bases line up with TRBD2. CDR1 and CDR2 from the germline V gene are SGHAT and FQNNGV. Unmatched junction bases numbered 4, after V lost 5 bases and J lost 5 bases. The CDR3 length is 13 residues. DNA for the CDR3: TGTGCCAGCAGCGGGGGACTAGCCCACGAGCAGTACTTC. Protein sequence: CASSGGLAHEQYF. The whole variable domain, remainder taken from reference TRBV11-2 and TRBJ2-7, is EAGVAQSPRYKIIEKRQSVAFWCNPISGHATLYWYQQILGQGPKLLIQFQNNGVVDDSQLPKDRFSAERLKGVDSTLKIQPAKLEDSAVYLCASSGGLAHEQYFGPGTRLTVT.

V gene TRBV10-2 combines with J gene TRBJ2-3; TRBD2 agrees at 8 bases. Germline loops: CDR1 WSHSY, CDR2 SAAADI. The junction had 7 bases not matched to a gene; V was cut back by 6 bases and J by 5 bases. There are 14 residues in the CDR3. This chain's CDR3 is CASSSGSWVDTQYF. The CDR3 DNA follows: TGCGCCAGCAGCAGCGGGAGTTGGGTAGATACGCAGTATTTT.

This clone was seen more than once but under ten times. V and J are TRBV2 and TRBJ1-2, with D maybe TRBD1 (6 bases). V was pared by 7 bases and J by 3 bases, with 12 bases between. The CDR3 covers 13 residues. CDR1 is SNHLY and CDR2 is FYNNEI in the germline V gene. The CDR3 region is CASTPGAYYGYTF. CDR3 in DNA: TGTGCCAGCACCCCAGGGGCTTACTATGGCTACACCTTC.

In its sample, this clone was seen once. This rearrangement joins TRBV16 to TRBJ2-5; D is unresolved. The assigned J gene may be wrong: the sequence end matches TRBJ2-7 better. The germline gives CDR1 KGHSY, CDR2 FQNENV. CDR3 length: 14 amino acids. In nucleotides, the CDR3 is TGTGCCAGCAGCCAACGGACCCCTCACTACGAGCAGTACTTC. This sequence encodes CASSQRTPHYEQYF.

The table lists this clone with a count of one. DNA for the CDR3: TGTGCCAGCTCATCAGGGGTTGGTGACACCGGGGAGCTGTTTTTT. Protein product: CASSSGVGDTGELFF. J is TRBJ2-2 and V is TRBV18; TRBD1 is a possible D gene (6 bases). This CDR3 region has 15 residues. V was clipped by 5 bases and J by 3 bases, with 13 bases between them. From germline, CDR1 is KGHSH and CDR2 LQKENI.

The V and J genes are TRBV5-4 and TRBJ1-2; the D is unclear. Germline CDR1 SGHNT, CDR2 YYREEE (reference sequence). This CDR3 has 13 amino acids. Trimming pared 6 bases from V and 2 bases from J, leaving 11 bases between. As DNA, the CDR3 is TGTGCCAGCACCCCGTGGGGAAACTATGGCTACACCTTC. Encoded protein: CASTPWGNYGYTF. Complete variable domain (other parts from reference TRBV5-4 and TRBJ1-2): ETGVTQSPTHLIKTRGQQVTLRCSSQSGHNTVSWYQQALGQGPQFIFQYYREEENGRGNFPPRFSGLQFPNYSSELNVNALELDDSALYLCASTPWGNYGYTFGSGTRLTVV.

V is TRBV6-6 and J is TRBJ1-1, with D perhaps matching TRBD1 (5 bases). The germline CDR1 and CDR2 sequences are MNHNY and SVGAGI (reference sequence). The CDR3 extends over 13 amino acids. V lost 7 bases to trimming and J lost 6 bases, with 15 bases between them. CDR3 protein: CASTSGGYAEAFF. The DNA for the CDR3 is TGTGCCAGCACTTCGGGGGGGTACGCTGAAGCTTTCTTT.

This chain links TRBV27 with TRBJ2-3; D ambiguous. V was shortened by 4 bases and J by 8 bases, with 10 bases between the two germline ends. This CDR3 has 12 amino acids. The germline V gene has CDR1 MNHEY and CDR2 SMNVEV (reference sequence). The CDR3 coding sequence is TGTGCCAGCAGTTCCCAAACCCGTACGCAGTATTTT. Amino acids: CASSSQTRTQYF.

This chain connects TRBV19 to TRBJ1-1; TRBD1 matches 9 bases. Germline-derived CDR1 and CDR2 are LNHDA and SQIVND (reference sequence). The J segment lost 5 bases and the V segment lost 6 bases, leaving 13 bases of the junction unmatched. The CDR3 has 16 residues. The CDR3 DNA is TGTGCCAGTAGCAGAACCCGGGACAGGGTGGGGACTGAAGCTTTCTTT. Translating gives CASSRTRDRVGTEAFF.

This sequence joins TRBV27 and TRBJ1-3, with a weak D call TRBD1 (5 bases). CDR1 is MNHEY and CDR2 is SMNVEV in the germline V gene (reference sequence). Trimming cost V 4 bases and J 3 bases, with 10 bases left between them. There are 14 residues in the CDR3. The CDR3, as DNA: TGTGCCAGCAGTTCGCCAGGGCTTGGAAACACCATATATTTT. It encodes CASSSPGLGNTIYF.

The chain joins TRBV18 to TRBJ1-5; no firm D call. The germline CDR1 and CDR2 sequences are KGHSH and LQKENI. With 8 bases removed from V and 1 base from J, the gap between germline ends came to 9 bases. This CDR3 has 13 amino acids. The CDR3 region is CASSDVSNQPQHF. The DNA of the CDR3 is TGTGCCAGCAGTGACGTAAGCAATCAGCCCCAGCATTTT.

V and J are TRBV12-2 and TRBJ1-2; the DNA was not used to check the table's D call, TRBD1. TRBV12-2 has pseudogene status. CDR3 length: 15 amino acids. The CDR3 DNA is TGTGCAAGTCGCTCATCGTCCCAGGGGGCGTCGGGCTACACCTTC. Residues: CASRSSSQGASGYTF.

The chain carries TRBV29-1 and TRBJ1-4; 7 bases agree with TRBD1. The CDR3 has 21 residues. Germline V gives CDR1 SQVTM, CDR2 ANQGSEA. After removal of 0 bases from V and 0 bases from J, the junction contained 19 bases not matched to a gene. CDR3 nucleotides: TGCAGCGTTGAAGACCCTCCGGGGGGGGACAGCGTAATTGCAACTAATGAAAAACTGTTTTTT. As protein: CSVEDPPGGDSVIATNEKLFF.

This clone was counted once. V and J are TRBV4-3 and TRBJ2-2; a weak D match, TRBD2 (6 bases). Germline CDR1 is LGHNA and CDR2 is YSLEER. There are 16 residues in the CDR3. Trimming removed 0 bases from V and 1 base from J, with 9 bases in between. CDR3 protein: CASSQEAGRNTGELFF. The CDR3 DNA reads as TGCGCCAGCAGCCAAGAGGCGGGGCGGAACACCGGGGAGCTGTTTTTT.

The J gene is TRBJ1-5, the V gene TRBV19; no definite D call. Trimming stripped 3 bases from V and 6 bases from J, with 12 bases between. The CDR3 length is 14 residues. The germline V gene encodes CDR1 LNHDA and CDR2 SQIVND (reference sequence). The CDR3 coding sequence is TGTGCCAGTAGTATTCGGTGGAAGGGTCAGCCCCAGCATTTT. Translated: CASSIRWKGQPQHF.

The chain recombines TRBV11-3 with TRBJ1-2; D not resolved. This CDR3 has 13 residues. The germline V and J ends were trimmed by 5 bases and 3 bases, with 10 bases remaining between them. Germline-derived CDR1 and CDR2 are SGHNT and YENEEA. CDR3 region: CASSALRDYGYTF. The DNA of the CDR3 is TGTGCCAGCAGCGCCCTGCGGGACTATGGCTACACCTTC.

The V and J genes are TRBV19 and TRBJ2-1; either TRBD1 or TRBD2 may supply D (6 bases each). Germline CDR1 LNHDA, CDR2 SQIVND (reference sequence). The CDR3 totals 13 residues. Trimming left V 10 bases short and J 8 bases short, with 18 bases between. CDR3 nucleotide sequence: TGTGCCACCCTCGTCGAAGGGGGGCATGAGCAGTTCTTC. Translation gives CATLVEGGHEQFF.

The gene calls are TRBV15 and TRBJ2-1, with 9 bases fitting TRBD2. Germline CDR1 LNHNV, CDR2 YYDKDF (reference sequence). V lost 3 bases to trimming and J lost 5 bases; unmatched junction nucleotides: 8. The CDR3 runs 16 residues. The CDR3 reads CATSRAGTSRHNEQFF. CDR3 DNA sequence: TGTGCCACCAGCAGGGCCGGGACTAGCAGACACAATGAGCAGTTCTTC.

The V call is TRBV29-1, the J call TRBJ2-7; D possibly corresponds to TRBD1 (7 bases). The CDR3 spans 13 residues. Trimming took 2 bases from V and 5 from J, leaving 13 bases between them. Germline V gene sequence: CDR1 SQVTM, CDR2 ANQGSEA. CDR3 sequence (DNA): TGCAGCGTTGAAATTAGGAGGGGGCACGAGCAGTACTTC. It translates to CSVEIRRGHEQYF.

This rearrangement joins TRBV5-4 to TRBJ2-7; the match to TRBD1 covers 11 bases. Germline values: CDR1 SGHNT, CDR2 YYREEE (reference sequence). V lost 4 bases, J lost 3 bases, and 6 bases stayed unmatched. This CDR3 spans 15 amino acids. CDR3 loop: CASSPPGQGDYEQYF. The DNA for the CDR3 is TGTGCCAGCAGCCCACCGGGACAGGGGGACTACGAGCAGTACTTC.